This T cell receptor (beta chain) was sequenced for a study of neoadjuvant anti-PD-1 for oral cavity cancer. Overall study context: Before surgery, most patients got three to four biweekly 3 mg/kg nivolumab doses.

Here immunoSEQ multiplex PCR was the method, and the copy in TCRdb shows in-frame clones only, minus some. The sample lists about 13,000 clones, 67% seen once, with approximately 3% in the top ten. Study findings and constraints: Each response group had just a few patients in TCR analyses. Non-responders to neoadjuvant nivolumab had significantly more clonal PBMC T cells than responders.

This clone was picked up one time. What it binds is unknown. Documented time point: after neoadjuvant nivolumab, at surgical resection. No culture or expansion preceded analysis of these blood cells. The germline V and J ends were trimmed by 0 bases and 2 bases, with 5 bases remaining between them. Per the germline V gene, CDR1 is SGHNT and CDR2 is YYREEE (reference sequence). The CDR3 consists of 13 residues. The V gene is TRBV5-4, the J gene TRBJ2-5; no clear D gene. The sample here was PBMCs, taken after nivolumab (anti-PD-1) treatment. The source of this sequence is a person between 35 and 79 years old with oral cavity squamous cell carcinoma. The CDR3 spells CASSLGWQETQYF. The DNA of the CDR3 is TGTGCCAGCAGCTTGGGTTGGCAAGAGACCCAGTACTTC. The full variable domain, rest sourced from reference TRBV5-4 and TRBJ2-5, is ETGVTQSPTHLIKTRGQQVTLRCSSQSGHNTVSWYQQALGQGPQFIFQYYREEENGRGNFPPRFSGLQFPNYSSELNVNALELDDSALYLCASSLGWQETQYFGPGTRLLVL.